What follows is one T cell receptor beta chain and its context. Original analysis: Amplification from reference gene primers served as the basis for estimated nucleated cell counts. TCRdb's table, derived via immunoSEQ multiplex PCR, lists solely in-frame clones and lacks some. V and J calls plus clone size are reproduced from that table; the DNA served to infer D and trimming. The table lists around 200,000 clones, more than 75% of them singletons. The data derive from a study of blood T cell repertoires in COVID-19. Study background: Italy, Spain and the United States were the sources of the convalescent and acute COVID-19 samples. T cells, B-cell-depleted T cells, or PBMCs provided the cDNA or gDNA that served as material.

Trimming pared 0 bases from V and 10 bases from J, leaving 10 bases between. In germline, CDR1 is MGHRA, CDR2 YSYEKL. There are 13 residues in the CDR3. Sequencing input: peripheral blood. The rearrangement links TRBV4-1 to TRBJ2-1; D not resolved. The source is a man aged 40-55 years with active or convalescent COVID-19. The DNA for the CDR3 is TGCGCCAGCAGCCAAGAAACACAGTTCGAGCAGTTCTTC. The encoded protein is CASSQETQFEQFF.